This T cell receptor beta chain was observed in a study of blood T cell repertoires in COVID-19. The overall study: Samples taken during acute and convalescent COVID-19 were collected in the United States, Italy and Spain. In each case, the material was cDNA or gDNA derived from T cells, B-cell-depleted T cells, or PBMCs.

Trimming stripped 9 bases from V and 1 base from J, with 19 bases between. CDR1 and CDR2 (germline): LNHDA, SQIVND (reference sequence). The CDR3 contains 15 residues. Under the authors' procedure: The authors estimated nucleated cell counts from reference gene primer amplification. Produced via immunoSEQ multiplex PCR; TCRdb's table is partial and in-frame only. That table furnishes V, J and clone size, whereas the DNA furnished D and trimming. This table has over 60,000 clones, 75% to 90% appearing once. The TCR was taken from an older man with acute or convalescent COVID-19. The specimen sequenced was peripheral blood. The genes are TRBV19 and TRBJ2-7; a weak D match, TRBD2 (6 bases). The CDR3, as DNA: TGTGCCAGACCGGCGGGGCCAGGGCTATCCTACGAGCAGTACTTC. Its translation: CARPAGPGLSYEQYF. The complete variable domain, with remaining parts taken from reference TRBV19 and TRBJ2-7, reads DGGITQSPKYLFRKEGQNVTLSCEQNLNHDAMYWYRQDPGQGLRLIYYSQIVNDFQKGDIAEGYSVSREKKESFPLTVTSAQKNPTAFYLCARPAGPGLSYEQYFGPGTRLTVT.